This T cell receptor beta chain was captured in a study of T cell changes during pregnancy in multiple sclerosis. The CDR3 is made up of 16 amino acids. From germline, CDR1 is MNHEY and CDR2 SVGAGI. Trimming left V 4 bases short and J 6 bases short, with 20 bases between. The repertoire was sequenced with immunoSEQ multiplex PCR; TCRdb's copy has only in-frame clones and lacks some. The sample lists more than 90,000 clones, approximately 92% seen once, with about 2% in the top ten. The chain uses TRBV6-5 and TRBJ2-3; maybe TRBD2 (7 bases). Sequenced here: peripheral blood, sampled after pregnancy. The origin of this receptor is a female donor with multiple sclerosis, enrolled in a pregnancy study. The CDR3 nucleotides read TGTGCCAGCAGTTTGCTTTCGGGGGGCGCAGTTGATACGCAGTATTTT. This gives the protein CASSLLSGGAVDTQYF.